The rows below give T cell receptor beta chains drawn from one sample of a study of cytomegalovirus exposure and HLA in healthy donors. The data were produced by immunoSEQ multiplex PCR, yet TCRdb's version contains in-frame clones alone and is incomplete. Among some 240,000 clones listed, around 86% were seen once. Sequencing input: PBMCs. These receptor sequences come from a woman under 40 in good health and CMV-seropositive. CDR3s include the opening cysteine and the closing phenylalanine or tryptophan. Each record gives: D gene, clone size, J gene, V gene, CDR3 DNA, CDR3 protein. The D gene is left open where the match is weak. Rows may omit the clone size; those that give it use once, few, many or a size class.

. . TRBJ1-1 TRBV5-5 TGTGCCAGCAGCCTGGACAGCTTCCCGATGAACACTGAAGCTTTCTTT CASSLDSFPMNTEAFF
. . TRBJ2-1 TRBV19 TGTGCCAGCTCGACGGGGGACGGTGAGCAGTTCTTC CASSTGDGEQFF
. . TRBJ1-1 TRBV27 TGTGCCAGCAGTTTATCCCAGGACAGGAACACTGAAGCTTTCTTT CASSLSQDRNTEAFF
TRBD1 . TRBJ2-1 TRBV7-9 TGTGCCAGCAGCGCGTACCGGGACAGGGCCTTTAGTGGGGAGCAGTTCTTC CASSAYRDRAFSGEQFF
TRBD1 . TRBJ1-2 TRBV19 TGTGCCAGTAGTGCGGGACAGGACTATGGCTACACCTTC CASSAGQDYGYTF
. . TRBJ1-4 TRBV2 TGTGCCGACGGTCGGCGTCTAGGTGAAAAACTGTTTTTT CADGRRLGEKLFF
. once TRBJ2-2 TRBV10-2 TGCGCCAGCAGTGTATCCGGGGAGCTGTTTTTT CASSVSGELFF
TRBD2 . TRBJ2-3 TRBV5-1 TGCGCCAGCAGCTTGGTACTAGCGGTTAGCACAGATACGCAGTATTTT CASSLVLAVSTDTQYF
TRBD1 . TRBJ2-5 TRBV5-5 TGTGCCAGCAGCCTGGGGGACAGCCCTCCGACCCAGTACTTC CASSLGDSPPTQYF
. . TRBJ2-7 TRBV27 TGTGCCAGCAGTTTATCTACAGGGACCAATTACGAGCAGTACTTC CASSLSTGTNYEQYF
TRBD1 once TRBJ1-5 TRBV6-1 TGTGCCAGCAGTGAAAGAGGGGACAGGGCTATCTCTTCTTTTTATCAGCCCCAGCATTTT CASSERGDRAISSFYQPQHF
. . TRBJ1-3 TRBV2 TGTGCCAGCAAACAGGGAACTGGAAACACCATATATTTT CASKQGTGNTIYF
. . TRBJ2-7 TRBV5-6 TGTGCCAGCAGCCAGGGGACCTACGAGCAGTACTTC CASSQGTYEQYF
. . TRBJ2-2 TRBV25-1 TGTGCCAGCAGTGAATATAGACTTTCGAACACCGGGGAGCTGTTTTTT CASSEYRLSNTGELFF
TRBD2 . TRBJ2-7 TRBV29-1 TGCAGCGTTGAACTAGCGGGCAAGGCCTACGAGCAGTACTTC CSVELAGKAYEQYF
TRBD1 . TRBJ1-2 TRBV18 TGTGCCAGCTCACCAACGGGACAGGGAGATGGCTACACCTTC CASSPTGQGDGYTF
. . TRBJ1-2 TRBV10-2 TGCGCCAGCAGCAGGGGTTTTCAGGGCTATGGCTACACCTTC CASSRGFQGYGYTF
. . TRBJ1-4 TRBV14 TGTGCCAGCAGCCCTCTATTCCGGAGCGAAAAACTGTTTTTT CASSPLFRSEKLFF
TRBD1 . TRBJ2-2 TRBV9 TGTGCCAGCAGCGTAGAAGGGACAGGGGGCAAGGGCGGGGAGCTGTTTTTT CASSVEGTGGKGGELFF
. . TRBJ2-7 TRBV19 TGTGCCAGTAGTAACGGGGTCCGACTCTACGAGCAGTACTTC CASSNGVRLYEQYF
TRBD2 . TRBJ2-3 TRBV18 TGTGCCAGCTCACCTCGCGGACTAGCGGGAGCCGTCGCAGATACGCAGTATTTT CASSPRGLAGAVADTQYF
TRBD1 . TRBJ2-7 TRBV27 TGTGCCAGCAGCCCGGACGGGACAGCCTCCTACGAGCAGTACTTC CASSPDGTASYEQYF
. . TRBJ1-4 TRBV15 TGTGCCACCAGCAGTCGGGCGGGGGGAGAAAAACTGTTTTTT CATSSRAGGEKLFF
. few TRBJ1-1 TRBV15 TGTGCCACCAGCCGGACAGCGAACACTGAAGCTTTCTTT CATSRTANTEAFF
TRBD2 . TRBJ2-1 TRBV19 TGTGCCAGTAGTGGCGGGCGGGAGGATGAGCAGTTCTTC CASSGGREDEQFF
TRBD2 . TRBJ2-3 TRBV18 TGTGCCAGCTCCCCCGGGACTAGCTGGACGGGGGATACGCAGTATTTT CASSPGTSWTGDTQYF
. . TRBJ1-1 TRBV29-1 TGCAGCGTTGATGCCGGGATGTACACTGAAGCTTTCTTT CSVDAGMYTEAFF
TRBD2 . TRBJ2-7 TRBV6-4 TGTGCCAGCACTCTTGTGCGGGAGGGGGTATTATACGAGCAGTACTTC CASTLVREGVLYEQYF
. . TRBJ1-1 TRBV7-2 TGTGCCAGCAGCTTTTTACAGGGTGTAACTGAAGCTTTCTTT CASSFLQGVTEAFF
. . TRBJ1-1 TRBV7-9 TGTGCCAGCAGCTTCGACAGATATTCGACTGAAGCTTTCTTT CASSFDRYSTEAFF
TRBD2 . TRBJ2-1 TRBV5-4 TGTGCCAGCAGCTTGGCCGGGAGGGCGAGCTCCTACAATGAGCAGTTCTTC CASSLAGRASSYNEQFF
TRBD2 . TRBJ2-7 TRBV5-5 TGTGCCAGCAGCTTGGTACCTAGCGGGACGCTCTCCTACGAGCAGTACTTC CASSLVPSGTLSYEQYF
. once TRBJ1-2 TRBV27 TGTGCCAGCAGTTTATTCGGGGGAGCCCATGGCTACACCTTC CASSLFGGAHGYTF
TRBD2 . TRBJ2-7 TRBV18 TGTGCCAGCTCCCTCCGGGGAGCGGGAGATCCCTACGAGCAGTACTTC CASSLRGAGDPYEQYF
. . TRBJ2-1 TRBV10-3 TGTGCCATCAGTGAGTCGGGGGCGAATGAGCAGTTCTTC CAISESGANEQFF
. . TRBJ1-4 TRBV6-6 TGTGCCAGCGGAGACAGGACTAATGAAAAACTGTTTTTT CASGDRTNEKLFF
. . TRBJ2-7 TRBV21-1 TGTGCCAGCAGCAAACTTGGCGGGAGGGACGAGCAGTACTTC CASSKLGGRDEQYF
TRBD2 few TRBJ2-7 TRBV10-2 TGCGCCAGCAGTGCTGCGGGAGGGCCCTACGAGCAGTACTTC CASSAAGGPYEQYF
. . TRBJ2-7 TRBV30 TGTGCCTGGAGTAGGAGAGGGCGGGGCGAGCAGTACTTC CAWSRRGRGEQYF
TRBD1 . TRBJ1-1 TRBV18 TGTGCCAGCTCCTCCGGGACAGGGGGTGGGAACACTGAAGCTTTCTTT CASSSGTGGGNTEAFF
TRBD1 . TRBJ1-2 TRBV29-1 TGCAGCGTAAGGCGGGACAGCATCTATGGCTACACCTTC CSVRRDSIYGYTF